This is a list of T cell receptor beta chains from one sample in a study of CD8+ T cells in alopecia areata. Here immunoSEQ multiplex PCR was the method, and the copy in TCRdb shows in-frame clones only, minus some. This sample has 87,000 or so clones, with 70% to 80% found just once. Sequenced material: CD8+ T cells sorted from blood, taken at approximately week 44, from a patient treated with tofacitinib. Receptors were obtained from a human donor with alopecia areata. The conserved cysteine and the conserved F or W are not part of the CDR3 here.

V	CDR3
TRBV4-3	ASSQDAGGNAGSPLH
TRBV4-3	ASSQDRGNYGYT
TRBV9	ASSVKGNTGELF
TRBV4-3	ASSQQKAGTGGFGELF
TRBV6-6	ASSYSRGTEQY
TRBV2	ASSPWTEDEQY
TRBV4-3	ASSQDNGQGNTEAF
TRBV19	ASSNPSNYGYT
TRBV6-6	ASRPVDSKADEQY
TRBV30	AWSARGGHGYT
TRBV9	ASSVASGPGYEQY
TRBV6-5	ASSPGSNQPQH
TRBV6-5	ASSYTPNGQTEAF
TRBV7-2	ASSLEWTGAYEQY
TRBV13	ASSLGGAHNEQF
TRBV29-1	SAGNEKLF
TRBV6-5	ASSSGEYSYEQY
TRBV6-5	ASSYRRRDEQF
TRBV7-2	ASSPGGGANYGYT
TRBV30	AWSVRGSLETQY
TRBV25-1	ASMPGYTSPLH
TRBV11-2	ASSLLGSADTQY
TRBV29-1	SVPRDTANYGYT
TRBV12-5	ASGLDQVSSYEQY
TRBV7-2	ASSASRDLNSPLH
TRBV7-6	ASSSGPGQKETQY
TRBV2	ASSPTGGTEAF